The 30 T cell receptor beta chains reported below all come from one sample, sequenced in a study of cytotoxic CD8 clonotypes in ibrutinib-treated CLL. Repertoires were generated with immunoSEQ multiplex PCR, while TCRdb's copy carries only in-frame clones and drops some. The sample has approximately 7,000 clones, roughly 71% seen once. Sequences were derived from PBMCs, sampled before ibrutinib treatment. The receptor source for this set is a human donor with chronic lymphocytic leukemia.

V and J are TRBV5-1 and TRBJ2-1; no definite D call. This CDR3 region has 12 residues. Trimming removed 7 bases from V and 4 bases from J, with 9 bases in between. The V gene's germline CDR1 is SGHRS and CDR2 YFSETQ. The chain's CDR3 is CASGRWYNEQFF. For the CDR3, the DNA is TGCGCCAGCGGCCGATGGTACAATGAGCAGTTCTTC.

This chain uses TRBV30 with TRBJ2-2; D unclear. The CDR3 contains 11 residues. CDR1 is GTSNPN and CDR2 is SVGIG in the germline V gene (reference sequence). V was clipped by 4 bases and J by 7 bases, with 7 bases between them. CDR3 in amino acids: CAWNRVGELFF. Here the CDR3 DNA reads TGTGCCTGGAATCGGGTCGGGGAGCTGTTTTTT.

The gene calls are TRBV9 and TRBJ1-1; D ambiguous. Germline-derived CDR1 and CDR2 are SGDLS and YYNGEE. Trimming removed 0 bases at V and 0 bases at J, with 12 bases between. The CDR3 spans 16 residues. The CDR3 nucleotides are TGTGCCAGCAGCGTAGGCCGATACCAAATGAACACTGAAGCTTTCTTT. Protein: CASSVGRYQMNTEAFF. Supplemented by reference TRBV9 and TRBJ1-1, the full variable domain reads DSGVTQTPKHLITATGQRVTLRCSPRSGDLSVYWYQQSLDQGLQFLIQYYNGEERAKGNILERFSAQQFPDLHSELNLSSLELGDSALYFCASSVGRYQMNTEAFFGQGTRLTVV.

The chain carries TRBV10-3 and TRBJ1-2, with a tentative D call TRBD1 (6 bases). With 5 bases removed from V and 2 bases from J, the gap between germline ends came to 12 bases. Germline V gene sequence: CDR1 ENHRY, CDR2 SYGVKD. This CDR3 spans 14 amino acids. CDR3 DNA sequence: TGTGCCATCAGTACGGACAGTTCCAACTATGGCTACACCTTC. It codes for CAISTDSSNYGYTF.

On this clone itself: This specimen includes other DNA sequences encoding the same CDR3. V is TRBV5-4 and J is TRBJ1-1; maybe TRBD1 (5 bases). The length of the CDR3 is 13 residues. V lost 3 bases and J lost 9, with 15 bases in between. Germline V gene sequence: CDR1 SGHNT, CDR2 YYREEE (reference sequence). The CDR3 region is CASSYTGTNQAFF. The CDR3, as DNA: TGTGCCAGCAGCTACACCGGGACGAACCAAGCTTTCTTT.

The rearrangement links TRBV2 to TRBJ1-2; possible D gene TRBD1, 5 bases. The V gene's germline CDR1 is SNHLY and CDR2 FYNNEI. Deletions cut 5 bases from V and 13 bases from J, with 17 bases between. CDR3 size: 12 residues. CDR3 coding DNA: TGTGCCAGCAGTTCTGACAGCTCTCGTGTCACCTTC. Its translation: CASSSDSSRVTF.

By its share, this clone is hyperexpanded. This rearrangement joins TRBV4-1 to TRBJ2-7; TRBD2 matches 9 bases. The germline V gene has CDR1 MGHRA and CDR2 YSYEKL. This CDR3 has 16 amino acids. V trimming: 2 bases; J trimming: 6 bases; junction bases outside the gene matches: 11. For the CDR3, the DNA is TGCGCCAGCAGCCAACGAGCGGGGGGTATGACGAGCGAGCAGTACTTC. It codes for CASSQRAGGMTSEQYF.

V and J are TRBV5-4 and TRBJ2-1, with 7 bases identical to TRBD1. V lost 6 bases and J lost 8; bases outside the gene matches: 2. The CDR3 loop spans 11 amino acids. CDR1 is SGHNT, CDR2 YYREEE, per germline (reference sequence). CDR3 bases: TGTGCCAGCAACAGGGGCCATGAGCAGTTCTTC. Translation: CASNRGHEQFF.

The rearrangement uses TRBV6-5 and TRBJ2-6, with a tentative D call TRBD2 (6 bases). The CDR3 totals 16 residues. The germline CDR1 and CDR2 sequences are MNHEY and SVGAGI. The germline V and J ends were trimmed by 4 bases and 0 bases, with 10 bases remaining between them. The CDR3 DNA sequence: TGTGCCAGCAGTTGGGGACTCACCTCTGGGGCCAACGTCCTGACTTTC. Translation: CASSWGLTSGANVLTF.

V and J are TRBV18 and TRBJ2-2; the D gene is possibly TRBD2 (6 bases). Germline V gives CDR1 KGHSH, CDR2 LQKENI. Trimming shortened V by 2 bases and J by 6 bases, and 22 bases separated the two germline ends. The CDR3 runs to 18 residues. CDR3 sequence (DNA): TGTGCCAGCTCACCATTCGGGACGGGAGTGCGAGTTCCCGGGGAGCTGTTTTTT. It translates to CASSPFGTGVRVPGELFF.

The rearrangement joins TRBV14 to TRBJ1-1; D ambiguous. Germline loops: CDR1 SGHDN, CDR2 FVKESK. The CDR3 covers 15 residues. V lost 2 bases to trimming and J lost 5 bases, with 15 bases between them. The CDR3 nucleotides read TGTGCCAGCAGCCAAACTGGTCGGGTTCGGACTGAAGCTTTCTTT. It is translated as CASSQTGRVRTEAFF.

The chain couples TRBV6-5 to TRBJ2-1; D is possibly TRBD2 (5 bases). The V and J ends lost 4 bases and 6 bases respectively, with 13 bases between them. CDR3 length: 14 residues. The germline V gene encodes CDR1 MNHEY and CDR2 SVGAGI. DNA for the CDR3: TGTGCCAGCAGTTCTCTAGGTCGGGGCAATGAGCAGTTCTTC. Protein: CASSSLGRGNEQFF.

The rearrangement joins TRBV5-1 to TRBJ1-1; 8 bases are shared with TRBD1. CDR3 length: 14 amino acids. The ends lost 4 bases at V and 1 base at J; junction bases unmatched: 3. Germline loops: CDR1 SGHRS, CDR2 YFSETQ. CDR3 coding DNA: TGCGCCAGCAGCAAGGACAGGGCGAACACTGAAGCTTTCTTT. Protein sequence: CASSKDRANTEAFF.

The rearrangement uses TRBV2 and TRBJ2-7; 10 positions agree with TRBD2. CDR1 is SNHLY, CDR2 FYNNEI, per germline. J was trimmed by 5 bases and V by 3 bases; bases with no gene match: 4. This CDR3 is built from 14 residues. CDR3 loop: CASSEIAGGNEQYF. CDR3 coding DNA: TGTGCCAGCAGTGAGATAGCGGGGGGAAACGAGCAGTACTTC.

CDR3 in amino acids: CASSLQGSDTQYF. The CDR3 nucleotides are TGTGCCAGCAGCCTACAGGGGTCAGATACGCAGTATTTT. This chain connects TRBV7-2 to TRBJ2-3, with 7 bases that match TRBD1. From germline, CDR1 is SGHTA and CDR2 FQGNSA. There are 13 residues in the CDR3. V lost 5 bases, J lost 4 bases, and 3 bases stayed unmatched.

The chain has TRBV18 and TRBJ2-7; either TRBD1 or TRBD2 may supply D (5 bases each). Trimming left V 0 bases short and J 5 bases short, with 11 bases between. In germline, CDR1 is KGHSH, CDR2 LQKENI. The CDR3 consists of 14 residues. CDR3 protein: CASSPPWQGDEQYF. The CDR3 region has the DNA TGTGCCAGCTCACCACCGTGGCAGGGAGACGAGCAGTACTTC.

The chain links TRBV11-3 to TRBJ2-5, with 14 nucleotides matching TRBD2. Germline CDR1 reads SGHNT; CDR2 reads YENEEA. V gave up 1 base and J gave up 4 bases; unmatched junction bases: 2. The CDR3 runs 16 residues. CDR3 protein: CASSLGGLAGVETQYF. The CDR3 coding sequence is TGTGCCAGCAGCTTAGGGGGACTAGCGGGAGTAGAGACCCAGTACTTC.

V is TRBV2 and J is TRBJ2-2, with a tentative D call TRBD1 (6 bases). The CDR3 is 15 residues long. Trimming pared 6 bases from V and 4 bases from J, leaving 15 bases between. CDR1 is SNHLY, CDR2 FYNNEI, per germline. The CDR3 nucleotides are TGTGCCAGCAGCATGGACAGAGTAAGCACCGGGGAGCTGTTTTTT. This translates into CASSMDRVSTGELFF. The variable domain in full, completed from reference TRBV2 and TRBJ2-2, reads EPEVTQTPSHQVTQMGQEVILRCVPISNHLYFYWYRQILGQKVEFLVSFYNNEISEKSEIFDDQFSVERPDGSNFTLKIRSTKLEDSAMYFCASSMDRVSTGELFFGEGSRLTVL.

This clone is labeled as large. The genes are TRBV28 and TRBJ2-4, with 9 bases matching TRBD1. Germline V gene lookup returns CDR1 MDHEN and CDR2 SYDVKM. The V segment lost 5 bases and the J segment 3 bases; nucleotides outside the gene matches: 5. This CDR3 has 15 amino acids. The CDR3 spells CASSHTGGYKNIQYF. In DNA, the CDR3 is TGTGCCAGCAGTCATACAGGGGGCTACAAAAACATTCAGTACTTC.

The V call is TRBV12-5, the J call TRBJ1-4; D not resolved. The length of the CDR3 is 15 residues. Trimming stripped 0 bases from V and 7 bases from J, with 12 bases between. The V gene's germline CDR1 is LGHNT and CDR2 FRNRAP. The CDR3 DNA reads TGTGCTAGTGGTTTGGTAAGCGTAGATAGTGAAAAACTGTTTTTT. The encoded protein is CASGLVSVDSEKLFF.

The rearrangement links TRBV19 to TRBJ1-1; D not certain. V lost 1 base, J lost 7 bases, and 7 bases lay in between. CDR3 length equals 12 residues. Germline CDR1 and CDR2: LNHDA and SQIVND (reference sequence). The CDR3 DNA follows: TGTGCCAGTAGTATAGGGGGTGGTGAAGCTTTCTTT. Residues: CASSIGGGEAFF.

This chain joins TRBV5-1 and TRBJ2-3; maybe TRBD1 (5 bases). The CDR3 is 13 residues long. Deletions cut 0 bases from V and 4 bases from J, with 6 bases between. The germline gives CDR1 SGHRS, CDR2 YFSETQ. The CDR3 coding sequence is TGCGCCAGCAGCTTGGGGGGCGCAGATACGCAGTATTTT. As protein: CASSLGGADTQYF.

The J gene is TRBJ2-3, the V gene TRBV18; TRBD1 agrees at 7 bases. The CDR3 is 16 amino acids. Germline V gene lookup returns CDR1 KGHSH and CDR2 LQKENI. Trimming removed 3 bases from V and 7 bases from J; junction bases left unmatched: 13. The CDR3 nucleotides read TGTGCCAGCTCACCCGGCGAGGGACAGTCCAGATATACGCAGTATTTT. Translated: CASSPGEGQSRYTQYF.

The V and J genes are TRBV28 and TRBJ1-6; 11 nucleotides match TRBD1. V was clipped by 5 bases and J by 10 bases; unmatched bases: 1. CDR3 length equals 13 residues. Germline V lookup: CDR1 MDHEN, CDR2 SYDVKM. The chain's CDR3 is CASSRTGGSPLHF. CDR3 in DNA: TGTGCCAGCAGTAGGACAGGGGGCTCACCCCTCCACTTT.

This clone is a singleton in its sample. The V and J genes are TRBV6-1 and TRBJ1-2; D is uncertain. The ends were cut back, 3 bases at V and 8 bases at J, with 10 bases in the middle. CDR1 and CDR2 from the germline V gene are MNHNS and SASEGT. The CDR3 runs 12 residues. CDR3 sequence reads: CASSDPVGGYTF. Written as DNA, the CDR3 is TGTGCCAGCAGTGACCCTGTGGGAGGCTACACCTTC.

Details on this clone: Germline and junction disagree at one end, which may indicate a read error. The rearrangement uses TRBV6-1 and TRBJ1-4; D gene unclear. The length of the CDR3 is 14 residues. In germline, CDR1 is MNHNS, CDR2 SASEGT. The CDR3 DNA follows: TGTGCCAGCAGTGAAGCGCGCGGTAATGGAAAACTGTTTTTT. It specifies CASSEARGNGKLFF.

The chain has TRBV6-5 and TRBJ1-2; D might be TRBD1 (5 bases). The germline gives CDR1 MNHEY, CDR2 SVGAGI. V gave up 0 bases and J gave up 3 bases, with 11 bases separating them. This CDR3 comprises 15 residues. CDR3 residues: CASSYSSAGYYGYTF. CDR3 DNA sequence: TGTGCCAGCAGTTACTCGTCCGCAGGGTACTATGGCTACACCTTC.

The CDR3 loop is CASSSRGMVETQYF. CDR3 in DNA: TGTGCCAGCTCCTCCCGGGGAATGGTGGAGACCCAGTACTTC. This chain links TRBV18 with TRBJ2-5; tentatively, D is TRBD2 (5 bases). Trimming removed 6 bases at V and 5 bases at J, with 16 bases between. This CDR3 is 14 amino acids long. Germline loops: CDR1 KGHSH, CDR2 LQKENI.

This clone was recorded a few times. The V gene is TRBV5-1, the J gene TRBJ2-7; D remains ambiguous. CDR1 is SGHRS and CDR2 is YFSETQ in the germline V gene. The germline V and J ends were trimmed by 4 bases and 2 bases, with 13 bases remaining between them. CDR3 size: 14 residues. The CDR3 sequence: CASSPWEWTYEQYF. The CDR3 DNA sequence: TGCGCCAGCAGCCCGTGGGAATGGACCTACGAGCAGTACTTC.

J is TRBJ2-5 and V is TRBV25-1; D is perhaps TRBD1 (5 bases). CDR1 and CDR2 (germline): MGHDK, SYGVNS. Trimming removed 5 bases from V and 5 bases from J, with 9 bases in between. This CDR3 region has 12 residues. In nucleotides, the CDR3 is TGTGCCAGCAGTCCAGGGTGGGAGACCCAGTACTTC. The encoded protein is CASSPGWETQYF.